The clone carrying this T cell receptor (beta chain) was counted between two and nine times. No antigen is known for it. The germline gene is not matched at one end of the junction; a read error may be the cause. The germline V gene encodes CDR1 KGHSH and CDR2 LQKENI. The CDR3 covers 17 residues. These data belong to a study of T cells in localized non-small cell lung cancer. Study-wide findings and caveats: Appearing in adjacent lung were a median about 50 of the top 100 tumor clones. Elevated blood T cell density was associated with longer overall survival. Uninvolved adjacent lung had higher T cell clonality than tumor and all other tissues.

Method: immunoSEQ multiplex PCR; TCRdb's copy keeps in-frame clones and lacks some. The sample contains around 1,800 clones, around 37% of which appear only once. The rearrangement uses TRBV18 and TRBJ2-1; 10 nucleotides align to TRBD2. This sequence originates from a female donor older than 55 with stage I lung adenocarcinoma. The input for sequencing was lung tumor tissue, taken before any cancer treatment. The CDR3 is CASSAPGGLAVYNEQFF. CDR3 nucleotide sequence: TGTGCCAGCTCAGCACCAGGAGGACTAGCGGTTTACAATGAGCAGTTCTTC. The complete variable domain, with remaining parts taken from reference TRBV18 and TRBJ2-1, reads NAGVMQNPRHLVRRRGQEARLRCSPMKGHSHVYWYRQLPEEGLKFMVYLQKENIIDESGMPKERFSAEFPKEGPSILRIQQVVRGDSAAYFCASSAPGGLAVYNEQFFGPGTRLTVL.